This T cell receptor (beta chain) stems from a study of cytomegalovirus exposure and HLA in healthy donors. Germline assignment: CDR1 SGDLS and CDR2 YYNGEE. Trimming took 4 bases from V and 3 from J; bases not matched to a gene: 7. The CDR3 is 17 residues long. 13 Jbeta primers and 60 Vbeta primers were used for the PCR. The method was immunoSEQ multiplex PCR; TCRdb's version includes in-frame clones alone and lacks a portion of them. The sample consists of roughly 200,000 clones, around four fifths of them appearing once. This receptor was obtained from a boy aged 2 to 10 in good health and CMV-seronegative. The J gene is TRBJ2-7, the V gene TRBV9, with 16 positions matching TRBD2. The sequenced sample was PBMCs. CDR3 sequence reads: CASSRGLAGGRGYEQYF. The CDR3 DNA reads TGTGCCAGCAGCCGGGGACTAGCGGGGGGGCGGGGCTACGAGCAGTACTTC.